This TCR beta chain was sequenced in a study of T cells in Graves' hyperthyroidism and ophthalmopathy. Researchers amplified the TCR beta CDR3 regions from RNA transcripts. The HTBI primer set served for first-round RT-PCR of the TCR CDR3. TCRdb re-analysed the multiplex PCR reads in MiXCR, keeping a single row per CDR3 protein. Here the sample spans roughly 360,000 distinct CDR3 sequences, about 13% being singletons. In its sample, this clonotype was seen many times. Germline V gene sequence: CDR1 MDHEN, CDR2 SYDVKM. Trimming stripped 6 bases from V and 3 bases from J, with 9 bases between. The CDR3 is 12 amino acids.

What was sequenced was blood. The J gene is TRBJ2-7, the V gene TRBV28; D gene uncertain. The clonotype originates from a man younger than 45 with Graves' hyperthyroidism that later progressed to Graves' ophthalmopathy. The CDR3 region is CASSAQGYEQYF. The CDR3, as DNA: TGTGCCAGCAGCGCTCAAGGCTACGAGCAGTACTTC.